This TCR beta chain was sequenced for a study of blood T cell repertoires in COVID-19. Study-wide context: Some COVID-19 samples were acute and others convalescent; all came from the United States, Italy and Spain.

The Seattle site enrolled patients during active infection and followed them longitudinally. Authors' analysis steps: Reference gene primer amplification gave nucleated cell count estimates. The protocol was immunoSEQ multiplex PCR, while the TCRdb copy is restricted to in-frame clones and leaves out a portion. D and trimming come from the DNA, and the V and J calls and clone size come from that table. The sample includes some 160,000 clones, just under 90% seen only once; the top ten take over 9%. The germline V gene encodes CDR1 ENHRY and CDR2 SYGVKD. V gave up 10 bases and J gave up 8 bases; unmatched junction bases: 14. This CDR3 has 14 amino acids.

Source material: peripheral blood. V gene TRBV10-3 combines with J gene TRBJ1-5, with TRBD1 matching over 7 bases. This TCR was sampled from a woman in her seventies with COVID-19, enrolled during active disease. The CDR3, as DNA: TGTGCCACCAGGGAGGCAGGGGGGCAGGAGCCCCAGCATTTT. Its translation: CATREAGGQEPQHF.